The 6 T cell receptor beta chains below all came from one sample that was sequenced in a study of type 1 regulatory T cells. One entry per CDR3 protein, called by TCRdb with MiXCR from the reads. The data show 60,000 to 75,000 distinct CDR3 sequences, around 21% seen once. Whole-study findings and limits: Compared with non-type 1 regulatory T cells, type 1 regulatory T cells showed a more restricted TCR repertoire.

For these TCRs, the target antigens are not known. The sample comprised cultured type 1 regulatory T (Tr1) cells, either the whole culture or a sorted fraction (not recorded which). Receptor source: a human donor in good health.

This clonotype was found a few times. CDR3 nucleotide sequence: TGCGCCAGCAGCCTGGACAGGGTGGGAGAAGCTTTCTTT. It is translated as CASSLDRVGEAFF. The chain couples TRBV5-1 to TRBJ1-1; 8 positions agree with TRBD1. The CDR3 sequence is 13 residues long. The V gene's germline CDR1 is SGHRS and CDR2 YFSETQ. Germline trimming cut 4 bases from V and 8 bases from J; bases unmatched to any gene: 7.

This clonotype was detected only once. The V call is TRBV20-1, the J call TRBJ2-3; 7 bases fit TRBD2. The ends lost 1 base at V and 13 bases at J; junction bases unmatched: 11. This CDR3 region has 13 residues. Germline V gene sequence: CDR1 DFQATT, CDR2 SNEGSKA (reference sequence). Written as DNA, the CDR3 is TGCAGTGCTAGAGTCTCCTCTAGCGGTTCCGAGTATTTT. Translating gives CSARVSSSGSEYF.

This rearrangement joins TRBV29-1 to TRBJ1-4; no definite D call. CDR3 length equals 15 residues. Germline V gene sequence: CDR1 SQVTM, CDR2 ANQGSEA. V dropped 5 bases and J dropped 1 base, with 14 bases sitting between them. The CDR3 region has the DNA TGCAGCGTTCTCCCGGCGCTGGGAACTAATGAAAAACTGTTTTTT. Its translation is CSVLPALGTNEKLFF.

This clonotype was seen more than once but under ten times. The chain employs TRBV28 and TRBJ2-5; D is undetermined. This CDR3 has 12 amino acids. The germline V gene encodes CDR1 MDHEN and CDR2 SYDVKM. The ends were cut back, 5 bases at V and 5 bases at J, with 9 bases in the middle. CDR3 in amino acids: CASSGVTETQYF. The DNA of the CDR3 is TGTGCCAGCAGTGGAGTAACGGAGACCCAGTACTTC.

This clonotype has just a few counts. This chain joins TRBV5-1 and TRBJ1-2, with 8 bases aligning to TRBD1. The CDR3 covers 16 residues. The junction had 16 bases not matched to a gene; V was cut back by 4 bases and J by 8 bases. The germline CDR1 and CDR2 sequences are SGHRS and YFSETQ. The CDR3 protein is CASSKNRQGIYEGYTF. Here the CDR3 DNA reads TGCGCCAGCAGCAAGAACCGACAGGGGATATATGAGGGCTACACCTTC.

This chain links TRBV30 with TRBJ1-2; 7 bases match TRBD1. Losses at the gene ends were 5 bases for V and 6 bases for J; bases not matched to a gene: 9. Germline CDR1 is GTSNPN and CDR2 is SVGIG (reference sequence). There are 13 residues in the CDR3. The CDR3 DNA reads TGTGCCTGGTCCTCACAGGGGATCGATGGCTACACCTTC. It encodes CAWSSQGIDGYTF.